The 18 T cell receptor beta chains below all came from one sample that was sequenced in a study of cytomegalovirus exposure and HLA in healthy donors. Primers for the PCR totalled 60 Vbeta and 13 Jbeta. This table comes from immunoSEQ multiplex PCR, and its TCRdb copy is limited to in-frame clones, with some not included. This sample contains more than 95,000 clones. The sequencing input was PBMCs. These receptor sequences come from a man aged 35 to 55 in good health and CMV-seronegative.

The genes are TRBV4-3 and TRBJ2-5; TRBD2 matches at 13 bases. Germline V gives CDR1 LGHNA, CDR2 YSLEER. The CDR3 is made up of 16 amino acids. Trimming took 2 bases from V and 5 from J; bases not matched to a gene: 5. The CDR3 DNA reads TGCGCCAGCAGCCAACAACTAGCGGGAGGGTTGGAGACCCAGTACTTC. Translation gives CASSQQLAGGLETQYF.

The J gene is TRBJ2-1, the V gene TRBV11-2, with D perhaps matching TRBD2 (6 bases). CDR1 and CDR2 (germline): SGHAT, FQNNGV. The CDR3 runs to 14 residues. Trimming left V 4 bases short and J 5 bases short, with 12 bases between. The CDR3 DNA reads as TGTGCCAGCAGCTCTACAAGACTAGACAATGAGCAGTTCTTC. This codes for CASSSTRLDNEQFF.

The CDR3 bases are TGTGCCAGCAGCCGCGGGGGGGTAGAGACCCAGTACTTC. This translates into CASSRGGVETQYF. The chain combines TRBV7-2 with TRBJ2-5; 9 positions match TRBD2. CDR3 length: 13 amino acids. The germline V gene encodes CDR1 SGHTA and CDR2 FQGNSA. The V segment lost 5 bases and the J segment 4 bases; nucleotides outside the gene matches: 2.

CDR3 sequence reads: CASSKGPRKRGSYNEQFF. The CDR3 DNA follows: TGTGCCAGCAGCAAAGGGCCCAGGAAGCGGGGCTCCTACAATGAGCAGTTCTTC. This chain links TRBV21-1 with TRBJ2-1; no check of the table's D call, TRBD2, against the DNA was made. TRBV21-1 is tagged as a pseudogene. The CDR3 has 18 residues.

V gene TRBV18 combines with J gene TRBJ2-1, with 9 bases identical to TRBD1. V was clipped by 5 bases and J by 4 bases; unmatched bases: 9. Germline CDR1 and CDR2: KGHSH and LQKENI. This CDR3 comprises 16 residues. The CDR3 protein is CASSVAPGTGYNEQFF. CDR3 DNA: TGTGCCAGCTCAGTCGCCCCCGGGACAGGGTACAATGAGCAGTTCTTC.

On this clone itself: The DNA is left out, because the CDR3 cannot be placed on it with certainty; the CDR3 is given as TCRdb lists it. The chain recombines TRBV11-2 with TRBJ2-7; TRBD2 was called by the table and not checked on the DNA. Germline V gives CDR1 SGHAT, CDR2 FQNNGV. The CDR3 spans 13 amino acids, including both terminal residues. The CDR3 region is CASSHTSWASGSF.

V usage is TRBV27 and J usage is TRBJ2-3; the match to TRBD2 covers 10 bases. The germline V gene encodes CDR1 MNHEY and CDR2 SMNVEV (reference sequence). The CDR3 loop spans 18 amino acids. J gave up 4 bases and V 2 bases, and 12 bases lay outside the gene matches. The DNA of the CDR3 is TGTGCCAGCAGTTTAGCTGCTGGGCTAGCGGGAGTGGCAGATACGCAGTATTTT. Translation: CASSLAAGLAGVADTQYF.

V usage is TRBV5-1 and J usage is TRBJ2-5; 11 nucleotides agree with TRBD2. Trimming cost V 7 bases and J 5 bases; bases outside gene matches: 10. The CDR3 is 15 residues long. Per the germline V gene, CDR1 is SGHRS and CDR2 is YFSETQ. The CDR3 is CASGSRTSGLETQYF. CDR3 bases: TGCGCCAGCGGTTCCCGGACTAGCGGGCTGGAGACCCAGTACTTC. Full variable domain (missing parts from reference TRBV5-1 and TRBJ2-5): KAGVTQTPRYLIKTRGQQVTLSCSPISGHRSVSWYQQTPGQGLQFLFEYFSETQRNKGNFPGRFSGRQFSNSRSEMNVSTLELGDSALYLCASGSRTSGLETQYFGPGTRLLVL.

The chain links TRBV11-2 to TRBJ2-2, with TRBD1 identical over 7 bases. Germline V lookup: CDR1 SGHAT, CDR2 FQNNGV. J lost 0 bases, V lost 5 bases, and 6 bases had no gene match. The CDR3 runs 16 residues. The CDR3 region has the DNA TGTGCCAGCAGCATCGGGACAGAAGCGAACACCGGGGAGCTGTTTTTT. This sequence encodes CASSIGTEANTGELFF.

This chain connects TRBV11-2 to TRBJ2-2, with TRBD2 matching 13 bases. The CDR3 length is 14 residues. CDR1 is SGHAT, CDR2 FQNNGV, per germline. The J segment lost 13 bases and the V segment lost 5 bases, leaving 7 bases of the junction unmatched. The CDR3 coding sequence is TGTGCCAGCAGCCCGGGACTAGCGGGATGGAGGCTGTTTTTT. Translating it yields CASSPGLAGWRLFF.

V and J are TRBV29-1 and TRBJ2-3; 10 bases align to TRBD1. Germline CDR1 is SQVTM and CDR2 is ANQGSEA. The CDR3 runs to 15 residues. V lost 3 bases, J lost 5 bases, and 8 bases stayed unmatched. The CDR3 bases are TGCAGCGTTGAGCCCGGGACAGGGGTAGGAGATACGCAGTATTTT. It specifies CSVEPGTGVGDTQYF.

The chain has TRBV30 and TRBJ2-2, with D perhaps TRBD1 (5 bases). The CDR3 covers 17 residues. Germline-derived CDR1 and CDR2 are GTSNPN and SVGIG (reference sequence). V was cut by 4 bases and J by 1 base, with 19 bases left in between. The CDR3 loop is CAWNRDSFLRNTGELFF. Written as DNA, the CDR3 is TGTGCCTGGAACAGAGACAGTTTCCTCAGGAACACCGGGGAGCTGTTTTTT.

The gene calls are TRBV10-3 and TRBJ2-5, with a possible D match to TRBD2 (5 bases). Trimming shortened V by 4 bases and J by 4 bases, and 7 bases separated the two germline ends. This CDR3 contains 12 residues. Germline V lookup: CDR1 ENHRY, CDR2 SYGVKD. CDR3 DNA: TGTGCCATCAGTGGTAGCGTAGAGACCCAGTACTTC. This sequence encodes CAISGSVETQYF.

This chain connects TRBV6-1 to TRBJ1-2; a weak D match, TRBD1 (6 bases). The length of the CDR3 is 15 residues. The V gene's germline CDR1 is MNHNS and CDR2 SASEGT. The germline V and J ends were trimmed by 4 bases and 2 bases, with 14 bases remaining between them. The CDR3 protein is CASSARQVENYGYTF. As DNA, the CDR3 is TGTGCCAGCAGTGCGAGACAGGTCGAAAACTATGGCTACACCTTC.

This sequence joins TRBV11-3 and TRBJ1-2; possible D gene TRBD1, 5 bases. The CDR3 extends over 15 amino acids. V was clipped by 8 bases and J by 4 bases, with 20 bases between them. Germline CDR1 and CDR2: SGHNT and YENEEA. The CDR3 reads CASGVTDRGSYGYTF. The CDR3 DNA reads as TGTGCCAGCGGGGTAACAGACAGAGGATCCTATGGCTACACCTTC.

As regards this clone: This CDR3 is also generated by other DNA sequences in the sample. V usage is TRBV5-1 and J usage is TRBJ1-1; 10 bases are shared with TRBD1. Trimming at V came to 4 bases and at J to 4 bases, leaving 4 bases not matched to a gene. The length of the CDR3 is 14 residues. Germline V CDR1 and CDR2: SGHRS, YFSETQ. CDR3 in amino acids: CASSLRTGGTEAFF. The CDR3 nucleotides are TGCGCCAGCAGCCTTAGGACAGGGGGCACTGAAGCTTTCTTT.

Concerning this clone: The junction does not match germline at one end; this may be a read error. The genes are TRBV2 and TRBJ2-3, with 11 bases aligning to TRBD2. The germline V gene has CDR1 SNHLY and CDR2 FYNNEI. This CDR3 contains 15 residues. The CDR3 DNA is TGTGCCAGCAGCGAAGCTAGCGGGAGGATAGATACGCAGTATTTT. Translating it yields CASSEASGRIDTQYF.

V usage is TRBV7-3 and J usage is TRBJ2-2, with TRBD2 identical over 10 bases. The germline V gene has CDR1 SGHTA and CDR2 FQGTGA. The CDR3 length is 15 residues. V was pared by 5 bases and J by 5 bases, with 5 bases of the junction left unmatched. The CDR3 sequence is CASSLGLAVTGELFF. CDR3 in DNA: TGTGCCAGCAGCCTAGGACTAGCGGTGACCGGGGAGCTGTTTTTT.